This T cell receptor (beta chain) was sequenced for a study of T cells in Graves' hyperthyroidism and ophthalmopathy. Comment on this clonotype: Antigen: not known.

What was amplified from RNA transcripts were TCR beta CDR3 regions. Primed by the HTBI set, a first-round RT-PCR was run on the TCR CDR3. TCRdb processed the multiplex PCR reads anew with MiXCR; each CDR3 protein has one entry. This table has about 210,000 distinct CDR3 sequences, about 15% appearing once. Researchers defined stable Graves' hyperthyroidism as no ophthalmopathy progression within 18 months. Study conclusions and caveats: Most clonotypes expanded in the thyroid (above 0.001) were also present in blood.

Germline CDR1 reads LGHNA; CDR2 reads YNFKEQ. CDR3 size: 15 residues. Deletions cut 0 bases from V and 0 bases from J, with 6 bases between. The genes are TRBV4-2 and TRBJ1-5; D uncertain. The sequence came from a man over 45 with Graves' hyperthyroidism. Sequencing was done on a sample of blood. CDR3 coding DNA: TGTGCCAGCAGCCAAGATGTAGGTAGCAATCAGCCCCAGCATTTT. It translates to CASSQDVGSNQPQHF.